This T cell receptor (beta chain) was identified during a study of CD8 T cells in Susac syndrome (dated by TCRdb to the late 2010s). About the full investigation: The study used repertoire sequencing to test whether antigen drove CD8+ T cell activation and differentiation in Susac syndrome. Clonality of the CD8+ T cell repertoire was compared between about a dozen healthy donors, approximately 14 Susac syndrome patients and fewer than 16 multiple sclerosis patients. Study-wide conclusions, independent of this receptor: The number of individuals in the TCR sequencing and HLA analysis was recognized as being relatively small.

High-throughput TCR beta sequencing profiled peripheral blood CD8+ and CD4+ T cells from healthy donors, Susac syndrome patients and multiple sclerosis patients. The healthy donors served as controls matched for age and sex. Bulk CD8+ and CD4+ T cells were purified magnetically by negative isolation, whereas CD8+ TEMRA cells were enriched by FACS. Blood was drawn into EDTA tubes, processed within 24 hours, and PBMCs were isolated by density gradient centrifugation. PBMCs intended for TCR sequencing were cryopreserved in liquid nitrogen and thawed later in a water bath at 37 degrees C. The sorted or isolated CD4+, CD8+ and CD8+ TEMRA cells had a purity of 90% or higher. The CDR1 and CDR2 encoded by the germline V gene (reference sequence) are SEHNR and FQNEAQ. Deletion took 5 bases off V and 4 bases off J, with a span of 14 bases between the germline ends. Inclusive of the bounding cysteine and phenylalanine, the CDR3 is 14 residues long. Of all the DNA, just the CDR3 is kept, 42 bases in frame from base 1.

With regard to this clonotype: The antigen it recognizes is unknown. Base qualities are not at hand, and no much larger clone is one base apart.

RNA was extracted using the RNeasy kit, and about 0.5 to 1 ug of the RNA was reverse transcribed with random hexamers. The immunoSEQ multiplex PCR assay, which covers 54 Vbeta and 13 Jbeta segments, was used to amplify TCR beta CDR3 regions. PCR amplification bias was corrected by using a synthetic template baseline for primer optimization and computational correction. In the original analysis: Only productive sequences were kept, with reads annotated to V, D and J genes according to IMGT and analyzed in immunoSEQ Analyzer. Clonality was computed as one minus Shannon entropy normalized by log2 of the number of productive unique sequences. For each patient and control, public and private clones were evaluated within the 100 most prevalent clones. A clone was defined as Susac-specific if it was absent from the healthy and MS cohorts, from over a thousand published viral clones and from other ImmuneACCESS disease sequences. In TCRdb, the public reads were trimmed at Q25 with fastp and aligned with MiXCR, with productive beta chains retained. A single entry per CDR3 protein holds the most common genes and DNA from its merged rows. TCRdb's processing, not the authors' own work, is the source of the V and J calls. The sample table lists 69,000 or so distinct CDR3 sequences, 95% of them with a count of one. The ten largest clones represent over 0.2% of the sample.

The chain is assembled from TRBV7-9 and TRBJ2-5, with TRBD1 perhaps the D gene, on 6 matching bases. The sequencing input was CD8+ T cells from PBMCs. The clonotype comes from a human donor in good health. The sequenced DNA: TGTGCCAGCAGCGTATCAGGGGCGGGAGAGACCCAGTACTTC. It is translated as CASSVSGAGETQYF.